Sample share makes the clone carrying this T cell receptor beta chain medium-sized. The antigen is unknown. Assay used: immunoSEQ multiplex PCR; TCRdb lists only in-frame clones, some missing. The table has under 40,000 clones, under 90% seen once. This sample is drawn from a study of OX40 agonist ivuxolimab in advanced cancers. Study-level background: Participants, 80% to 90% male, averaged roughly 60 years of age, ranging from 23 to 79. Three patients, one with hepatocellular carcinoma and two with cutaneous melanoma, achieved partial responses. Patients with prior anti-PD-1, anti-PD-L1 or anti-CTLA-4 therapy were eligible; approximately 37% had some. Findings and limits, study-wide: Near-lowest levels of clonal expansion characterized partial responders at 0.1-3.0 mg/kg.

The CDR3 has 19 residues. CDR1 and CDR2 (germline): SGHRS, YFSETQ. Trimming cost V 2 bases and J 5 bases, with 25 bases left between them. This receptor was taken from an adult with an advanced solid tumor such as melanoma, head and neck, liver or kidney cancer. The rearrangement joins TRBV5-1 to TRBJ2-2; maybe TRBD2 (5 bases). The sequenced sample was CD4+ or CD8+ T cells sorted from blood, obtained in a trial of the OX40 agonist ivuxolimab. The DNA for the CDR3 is TGCGCCAGCAGCTTCATCCCCCGGACTTTATCCCTGGGAACCGGGGAGCTGTTTTTT. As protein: CASSFIPRTLSLGTGELFF.